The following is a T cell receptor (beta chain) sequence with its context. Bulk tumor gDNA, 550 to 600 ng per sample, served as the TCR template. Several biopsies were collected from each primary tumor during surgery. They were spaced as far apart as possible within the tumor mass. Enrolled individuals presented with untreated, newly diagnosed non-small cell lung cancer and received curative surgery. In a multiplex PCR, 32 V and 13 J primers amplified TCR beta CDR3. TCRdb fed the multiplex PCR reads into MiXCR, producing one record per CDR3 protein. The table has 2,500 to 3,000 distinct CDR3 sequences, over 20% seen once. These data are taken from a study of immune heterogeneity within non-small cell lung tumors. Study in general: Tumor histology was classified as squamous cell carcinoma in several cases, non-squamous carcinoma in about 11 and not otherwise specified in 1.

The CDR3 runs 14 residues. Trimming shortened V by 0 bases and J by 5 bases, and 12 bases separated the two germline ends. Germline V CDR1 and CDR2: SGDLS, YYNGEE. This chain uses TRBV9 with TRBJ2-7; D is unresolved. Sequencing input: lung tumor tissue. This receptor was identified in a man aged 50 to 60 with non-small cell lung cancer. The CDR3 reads CASSVADSIHEQYF. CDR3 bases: TGTGCCAGCAGCGTAGCGGATAGTATCCACGAGCAGTACTTC.